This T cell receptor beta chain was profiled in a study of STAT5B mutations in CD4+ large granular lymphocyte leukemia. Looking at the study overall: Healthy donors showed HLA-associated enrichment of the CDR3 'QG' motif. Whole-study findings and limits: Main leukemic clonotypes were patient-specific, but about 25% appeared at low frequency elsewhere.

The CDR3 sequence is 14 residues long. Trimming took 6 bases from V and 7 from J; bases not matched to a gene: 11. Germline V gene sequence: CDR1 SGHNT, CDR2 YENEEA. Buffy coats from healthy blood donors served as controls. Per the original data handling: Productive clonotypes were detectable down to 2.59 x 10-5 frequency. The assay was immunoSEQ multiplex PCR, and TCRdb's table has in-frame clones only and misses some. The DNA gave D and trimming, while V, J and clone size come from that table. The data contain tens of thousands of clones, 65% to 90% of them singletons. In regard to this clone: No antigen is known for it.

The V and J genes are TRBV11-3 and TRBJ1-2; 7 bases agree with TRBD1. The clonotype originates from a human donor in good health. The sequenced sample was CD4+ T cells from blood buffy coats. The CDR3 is CASRRPGQRTGYTF. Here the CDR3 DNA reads TGTGCCAGCAGACGCCCGGGACAGCGAACTGGCTACACCTTC.